One sample yielded the 8 T cell receptor beta chains listed below, sequenced in a study of T cells in Graves' hyperthyroidism and ophthalmopathy. TCR beta CDR3 sequences were amplified from RNA transcripts. Carried out on the TCR CDR3, a first-round RT-PCR used the HTBI primer set. TCRdb reprocessed the multiplex PCR reads with MiXCR, giving one entry per CDR3 protein. The sample records roughly 420,000 distinct CDR3 sequences, approximately 13% being singletons. The specimen sequenced was blood. These TCRs come from a woman aged 18-35 years with Graves' hyperthyroidism.

The chain carries TRBV6-1 and TRBJ2-4; D not resolved. Deletions cut 1 base from V and 0 bases from J, with 13 bases between. The CDR3 consists of 17 residues. CDR1 is MNHNS, CDR2 SASEGT, per germline. Here the CDR3 reads CASSEDPAQEAKNIQYF. The CDR3 nucleotides are TGTGCCAGCAGTGAAGACCCGGCCCAGGAAGCCAAAAACATTCAGTACTTC.

The J gene is TRBJ2-6, the V gene TRBV20-1; 11 positions match TRBD2. In germline, CDR1 is DFQATT, CDR2 SNEGSKA (reference sequence). This CDR3 has 17 amino acids. The V segment lost 1 base and the J segment 2 bases; nucleotides outside the gene matches: 4. CDR3 bases: TGCAGTGCTAGAGGACTAGCGGGAAAACCTGGGGCCAACGTCCTGACTTTC. This gives the protein CSARGLAGKPGANVLTF.

This clonotype was detected ten times or more. V usage is TRBV28 and J usage is TRBJ1-2, with TRBD1 identical over 7 bases. J lost 8 bases, V lost 6 bases, and 12 bases had no gene match. The CDR3 consists of 14 residues. Germline-derived CDR1 and CDR2 are MDHEN and SYDVKM. The CDR3 bases are TGTGCCAGCAGAGACACAGGGGACTCCTACGGCTACACCTTC. This gives the protein CASRDTGDSYGYTF.

The chain carries TRBV5-1 and TRBJ2-1; 12 nucleotides line up with TRBD2. The V gene end was trimmed by 3 bases and the J gene end by 6 bases; junction bases not matched to a gene: 4. Germline lookup yields CDR1 SGHRS and CDR2 YFSETQ. The CDR3 loop spans 15 amino acids. The CDR3 nucleotides read TGCGCCAGCAGCTGGACTAGCGGGGCCCCCAATGAGCAGTTCTTC. It codes for CASSWTSGAPNEQFF.

The CDR3 nucleotides read TGTGCCAGCAGCCGGGCCAAGAACACTGAAGCTTTCTTT. Translated: CASSRAKNTEAFF. This chain uses TRBV16 with TRBJ1-1; D gene unclear. This CDR3 comprises 13 residues. With 4 bases removed from V and 1 base from J, the gap between germline ends came to 7 bases. Germline CDR1 and CDR2: KGHSY and FQNENV. The variable domain in full, with the rest retrieved from reference TRBV16 and TRBJ1-1, is GEEVAQTPKHLVRGEGQKAKLYCAPIKGHSYVFWYQQVLKNEFKFLISFQNENVFDETGMPKERFSAKCLPNSPCSLEIQATKLEDSAVYFCASSRAKNTEAFFGQGTRLTVV.

This clonotype was counted many times. The J gene is TRBJ2-7, the V gene TRBV5-5, with D unresolved. V was cut by 1 base and J by 3 bases, with 11 bases left in between. CDR3 length: 14 residues. Germline CDR1 and CDR2: SGHKS and YYEKEE (reference sequence). CDR3 sequence reads: CASSLSGTNYEQYF. As DNA, the CDR3 is TGTGCCAGCAGCTTGTCGGGCACCAACTACGAGCAGTACTTC.

This clonotype was seen repeatedly, ten times or more. This rearrangement joins TRBV18 to TRBJ1-5; D gene unclear. The V end was cut by 2 bases, the J end by 15 bases, with 14 bases between. CDR1 is KGHSH, CDR2 LQKENI, per germline. The CDR3 runs 12 residues. The CDR3 spells CASSPDTASWHF. The CDR3 DNA reads as TGTGCCAGCTCACCAGACACCGCATCCTGGCATTTT. The full variable domain, with the rest looked up from reference TRBV18 and TRBJ1-5, is NAGVMQNPRHLVRRRGQEARLRCSPMKGHSHVYWYRQLPEEGLKFMVYLQKENIIDESGMPKERFSAEFPKEGPSILRIQQVVRGDSAAYFCASSPDTASWHFGDGTRLSIL.

This clonotype was detected many times. The rearrangement uses TRBV6-1 and TRBJ2-1; no clear D gene. Germline loops: CDR1 MNHNS, CDR2 SASEGT. This CDR3 is 13 amino acids long. Between the trimmed V and J ends, which lost 8 bases and 3 bases, there was a span of 11 bases. CDR3 in DNA: TGTGCCAGCGCCTACGACAACTACAATGAGCAGTTCTTC. This sequence encodes CASAYDNYNEQFF.